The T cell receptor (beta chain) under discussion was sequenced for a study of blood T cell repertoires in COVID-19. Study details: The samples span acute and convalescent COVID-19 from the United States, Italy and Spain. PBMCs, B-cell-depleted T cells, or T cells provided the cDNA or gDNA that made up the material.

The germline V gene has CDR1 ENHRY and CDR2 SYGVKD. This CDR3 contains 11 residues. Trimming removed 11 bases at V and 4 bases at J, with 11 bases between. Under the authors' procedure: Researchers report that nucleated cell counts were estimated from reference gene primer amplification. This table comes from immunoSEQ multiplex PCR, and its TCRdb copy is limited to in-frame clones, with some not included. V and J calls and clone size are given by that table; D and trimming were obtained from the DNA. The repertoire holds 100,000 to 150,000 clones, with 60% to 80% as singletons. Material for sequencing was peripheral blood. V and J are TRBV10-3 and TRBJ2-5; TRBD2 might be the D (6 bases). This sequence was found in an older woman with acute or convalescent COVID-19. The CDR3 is CAAAGGETQYF. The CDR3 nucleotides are TGTGCCGCCGCCGGGGGAGAGACCCAGTACTTC.